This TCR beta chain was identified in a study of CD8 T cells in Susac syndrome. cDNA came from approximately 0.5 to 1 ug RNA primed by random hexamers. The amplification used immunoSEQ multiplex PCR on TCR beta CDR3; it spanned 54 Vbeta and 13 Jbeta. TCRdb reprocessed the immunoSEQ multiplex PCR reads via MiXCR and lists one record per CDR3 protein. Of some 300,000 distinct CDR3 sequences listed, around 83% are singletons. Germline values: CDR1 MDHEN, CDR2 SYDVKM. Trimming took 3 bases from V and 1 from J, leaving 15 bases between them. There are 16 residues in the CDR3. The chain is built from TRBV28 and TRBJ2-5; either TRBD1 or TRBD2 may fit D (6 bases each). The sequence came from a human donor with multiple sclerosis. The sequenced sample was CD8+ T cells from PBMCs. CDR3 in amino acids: CASSFLGGRSQETQYF. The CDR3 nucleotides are TGTGCCAGCAGTTTCCTCGGGGGCCGGAGCCAAGAGACCCAGTACTTC.